The sequence of this TCR beta chain was determined in a study of cytomegalovirus exposure and HLA in healthy donors. Both 60 Vbeta primers and 13 Jbeta primers went into the PCR. Sequenced by immunoSEQ multiplex PCR; TCRdb stores in-frame clones only, minus some. The data contain more than 140,000 clones, 64% of them singletons. The V gene lost 7 bases and the J gene lost 6 bases, with 15 bases spanning the gap. Germline assignment: CDR1 MNHEY and CDR2 SVGAGI. This CDR3 comprises 13 residues. The origin of this receptor is a young woman in good health and CMV-seropositive. This chain uses TRBV6-5 with TRBJ1-2; D not resolved. The source material was PBMCs. CDR3 loop: CASKKEQLDGYTF. The DNA for the CDR3 is TGTGCCAGCAAAAAAGAACAGCTCGATGGCTACACCTTC.